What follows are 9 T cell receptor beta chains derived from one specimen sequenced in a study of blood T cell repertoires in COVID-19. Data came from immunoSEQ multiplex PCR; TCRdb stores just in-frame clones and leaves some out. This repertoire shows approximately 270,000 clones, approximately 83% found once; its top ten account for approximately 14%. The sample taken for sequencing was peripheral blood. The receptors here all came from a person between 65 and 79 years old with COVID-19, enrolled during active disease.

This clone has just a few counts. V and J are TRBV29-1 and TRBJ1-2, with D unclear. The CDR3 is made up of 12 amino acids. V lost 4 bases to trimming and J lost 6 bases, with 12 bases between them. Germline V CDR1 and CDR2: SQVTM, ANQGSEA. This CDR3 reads CSVGSGIDGYTF. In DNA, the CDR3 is TGCAGCGTTGGGTCAGGAATCGATGGCTACACCTTC.

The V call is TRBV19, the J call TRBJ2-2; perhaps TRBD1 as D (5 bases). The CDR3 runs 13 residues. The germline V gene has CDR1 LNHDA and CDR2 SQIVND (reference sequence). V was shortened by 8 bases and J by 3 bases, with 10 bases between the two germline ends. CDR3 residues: CASLVRDTGELFF. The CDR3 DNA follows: TGTGCCAGTTTAGTCAGGGACACCGGGGAGCTGTTTTTT.

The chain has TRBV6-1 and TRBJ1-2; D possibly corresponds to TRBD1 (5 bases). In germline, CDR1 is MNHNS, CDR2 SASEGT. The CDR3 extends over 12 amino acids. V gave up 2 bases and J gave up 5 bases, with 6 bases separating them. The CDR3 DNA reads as TGTGCCAGCAGTGAAAAGGGGTATGGCTACACCTTC. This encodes CASSEKGYGYTF.

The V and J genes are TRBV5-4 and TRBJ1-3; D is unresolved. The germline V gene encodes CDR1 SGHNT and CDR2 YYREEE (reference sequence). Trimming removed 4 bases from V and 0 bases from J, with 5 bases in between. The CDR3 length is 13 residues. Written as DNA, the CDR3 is TGTGCCAGCAGCCGGAGCTCTGGAAACACCATATATTTT. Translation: CASSRSSGNTIYF. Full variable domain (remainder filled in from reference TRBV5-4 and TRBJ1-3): ETGVTQSPTHLIKTRGQQVTLRCSSQSGHNTVSWYQQALGQGPQFIFQYYREEENGRGNFPPRFSGLQFPNYSSELNVNALELDDSALYLCASSRSSGNTIYFGEGSWLTVV.

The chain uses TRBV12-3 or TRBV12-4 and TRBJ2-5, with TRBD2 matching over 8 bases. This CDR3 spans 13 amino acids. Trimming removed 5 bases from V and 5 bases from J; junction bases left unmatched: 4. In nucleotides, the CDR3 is TGTGCCAGCAGTCTACGGGGGGGGGAGACCCAGTACTTC. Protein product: CASSLRGGETQYF.

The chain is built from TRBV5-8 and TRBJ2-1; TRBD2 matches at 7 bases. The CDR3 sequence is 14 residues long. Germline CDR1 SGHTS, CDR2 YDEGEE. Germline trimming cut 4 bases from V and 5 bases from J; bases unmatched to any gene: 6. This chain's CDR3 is CASSRGAGNNEQFF. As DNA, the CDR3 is TGTGCCAGCAGCCGCGGAGCGGGAAACAATGAGCAGTTCTTC.

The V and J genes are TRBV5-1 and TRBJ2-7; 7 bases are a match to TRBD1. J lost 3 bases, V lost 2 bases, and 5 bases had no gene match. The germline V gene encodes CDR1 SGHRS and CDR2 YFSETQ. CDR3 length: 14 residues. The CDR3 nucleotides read TGCGCCAGCAGCTTACAGGGGTTAAACTACGAGCAGTACTTC. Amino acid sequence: CASSLQGLNYEQYF.

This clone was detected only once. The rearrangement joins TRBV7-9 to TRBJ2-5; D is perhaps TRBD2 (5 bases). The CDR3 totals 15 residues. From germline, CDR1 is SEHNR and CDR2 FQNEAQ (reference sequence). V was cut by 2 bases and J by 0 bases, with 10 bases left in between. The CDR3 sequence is CASSLRRGNQETQYF. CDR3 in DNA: TGTGCCAGCAGCTTACGCAGAGGGAACCAAGAGACCCAGTACTTC.

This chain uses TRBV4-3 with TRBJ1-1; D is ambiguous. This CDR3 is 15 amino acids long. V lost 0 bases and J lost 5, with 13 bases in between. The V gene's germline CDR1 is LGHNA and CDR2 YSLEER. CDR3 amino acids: CASSQDVGERTEAFF. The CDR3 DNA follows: TGCGCCAGCAGCCAAGATGTTGGAGAGAGGACTGAAGCTTTCTTT.